This is a list of T cell receptor beta chains from one sample in a study of blood T cells in healthy people across ages. Each CDR3 protein is one row after TCRdb ran MiXCR on the 5' RACE reads. The sample consists of more than 1,400,000 distinct CDR3 sequences, approximately 40% of them appearing once. Material: blood. All receptors derive from a woman aged 18 to 35 in good health. The CDR3 runs from the conserved cysteine through the conserved F or W. A D gene is named only where the DNA matches it firmly. Some rows mark clone size as missing; the rest say once, few, many or name a class of expanded clone.

once TRBJ1-5 TRBV5-1 TRBD1 TGCGCCAGCAGCACGGGACAGGGAGGTCACAATCAGCCCCAGCATTTT CASSTGQGGHNQPQHF
. TRBJ2-7 TRBV6-5 . TGTGCCAGCAGTTACTCGAACGGGCCCTACGAGCAGTACTTC CASSYSNGPYEQYF
few TRBJ2-6 TRBV28 . TGTGCCAGCAGTCCTAGAGGGCCCAACGTCCTGACTTTC CASSPRGPNVLTF
. TRBJ2-3 TRBV10-3 . TGTGCCAGTCGGGACACCAAGAGCCCAGATACGCAGTATTTT CASRDTKSPDTQYF
. TRBJ1-2 TRBV6-6 . TGTGCCAGCAGTTACGGGGAGGGAAACATCTCTGGCTACACCTTC CASSYGEGNISGYTF
. TRBJ2-3 TRBV20-1 . TGCAGTGCTAGAGACAGGTGGCCGAACGAGGAGTATTTT CSARDRWPNEEYF
few TRBJ2-3 TRBV20-1 TRBD2 TGCAGTCCCGGGCTAGCGGGGGGCGGTAGCACAGATACGCAGTATTTT CSPGLAGGGSTDTQYF
. TRBJ1-2 TRBV7-9 . TGTGCCAGCAGCTTAAGCACCGGGACCCATGGCTACACCTTC CASSLSTGTHGYTF
few TRBJ1-2 TRBV7-2 TRBD1 TGTGCCAGCAGTTTCCTTGGGACAGGGGTCTATGGCTACACCTTC CASSFLGTGVYGYTF
. TRBJ2-5 TRBV12-3/TRBV12-4 . TGTGCCAGCAGCCCCTCCATGTCGGAGACCCAGTACTTC CASSPSMSETQYF
few TRBJ2-1 TRBV5-1 TRBD2 TGCGCCAGCAGCTTTAGCGGGAAGAGCAATGAGCAGTTCTTC CASSFSGKSNEQFF
few TRBJ2-5 TRBV20-1 TRBD1 TGCAGTGCTAGGTTCGGGACAGACCATGAGCAGTACTTC CSARFGTDHEQYF
. TRBJ1-1 TRBV28 TRBD1 TGTGCCAGCATCTCGGGCGGGACAGTGAACACTGAAGCTTTCTTT CASISGGTVNTEAFF
few TRBJ1-5 TRBV7-9 . TGTGCCAGCAGCTTAGACGGACTGCAGCCCCAGCATTTT CASSLDGLQPQHF
. TRBJ2-1 TRBV6-4 . TGTGCCAGCAGTGGAGGGAGTGAGCAGTTCTTC CASSGGSEQFF
. TRBJ2-7 TRBV7-2 TRBD1 TGTGCCAGCAGCTCCCGGGACAGGGGCTTATCCTACGAGCAGTACTTC CASSSRDRGLSYEQYF
. TRBJ2-3 TRBV3-1 . TGTGCCAGCAGCCAAGCCGGAGGGCGGGGTGCAGATACGCAGTATTTT CASSQAGGRGADTQYF
. TRBJ2-1 TRBV7-9 . TGTGCCAGCAGCTTAGTCGGCAGGGGCCACAATGAGCAGTTCTTC CASSLVGRGHNEQFF
few TRBJ2-1 TRBV9 . TGTGCCAGCTCCTCATCCCCCCCGTCCAATGAGCAGTTCTTC CASSSSPPSNEQFF
. TRBJ2-1 TRBV6-1 TRBD2 TGTGCCAGCAGTGCCCGACTAGCCGATGAGCAGTTCTTC CASSARLADEQFF
. TRBJ1-2 TRBV29-1 TRBD1 TGCAGCGTCGGACAGGGGGCGAGTCTCCTTGGCTACACCTTC CSVGQGASLLGYTF
. TRBJ2-7 TRBV12-5 TRBD1 TGTGCTAGTCATCCGGGGACAGCCTACGAGCAGTACTTC CASHPGTAYEQYF
. TRBJ1-2 TRBV6-6 . TGTGCCAGCAGTTACGCGGACGGACCCTATGGCTACACCTTC CASSYADGPYGYTF
few TRBJ2-3 TRBV3-1 TRBD2 TGTGCCAGCAGCCCCGGCGGGGGTCGGGGCGATACGCAGTATTTT CASSPGGGRGDTQYF
. TRBJ1-2 TRBV9 . TGTGCCAGCAGCGGAGTGAGGGGAGATGGCTACACCTTC CASSGVRGDGYTF
many TRBJ2-1 TRBV4-1 . TGCGCCAGCAGCCAAGATTCTTCCGCCTACAATGAGCAGTTCTTC CASSQDSSAYNEQFF
. TRBJ2-1 TRBV7-2 . TGTGCCAGCAGCTTAGGATGGGGGGGGGGCCAAGAGACCCAGTTCTTC CASSLGWGGGQETQFF
. TRBJ2-5 TRBV5-5 . TGTGCCAGCAGCTCGGACGGCAGGGAGACCCAGTACTTC CASSSDGRETQYF
. TRBJ1-6 TRBV27 TRBD1 TGTGCCAGCAGTTTATCGGCGGGCCAGGGGGATTCACCCCCCCACTTT CASSLSAGQGDSPPHF
. TRBJ1-1 TRBV4-1 . TGCGCCAGCAGCCAAGATCAGGGCGTGAACACTGAAGCTTTCTTT CASSQDQGVNTEAFF
. TRBJ2-1 TRBV4-1 . TGCGCCAGCAGCCAGAGCCCGGGGTCATCCTACAATGAGCAGTTCTTC CASSQSPGSSYNEQFF
. TRBJ2-7 TRBV3-1 TRBD1 TGTGCCAGCAGCCGCCCGGGACAGGGGCACTACGAGCAGTACTTC CASSRPGQGHYEQYF
. TRBJ1-2 TRBV5-1 . TGCGCCAGCAGGCCCACAGCGCTTAGTAACTATGGCTACACCTTC CASRPTALSNYGYTF